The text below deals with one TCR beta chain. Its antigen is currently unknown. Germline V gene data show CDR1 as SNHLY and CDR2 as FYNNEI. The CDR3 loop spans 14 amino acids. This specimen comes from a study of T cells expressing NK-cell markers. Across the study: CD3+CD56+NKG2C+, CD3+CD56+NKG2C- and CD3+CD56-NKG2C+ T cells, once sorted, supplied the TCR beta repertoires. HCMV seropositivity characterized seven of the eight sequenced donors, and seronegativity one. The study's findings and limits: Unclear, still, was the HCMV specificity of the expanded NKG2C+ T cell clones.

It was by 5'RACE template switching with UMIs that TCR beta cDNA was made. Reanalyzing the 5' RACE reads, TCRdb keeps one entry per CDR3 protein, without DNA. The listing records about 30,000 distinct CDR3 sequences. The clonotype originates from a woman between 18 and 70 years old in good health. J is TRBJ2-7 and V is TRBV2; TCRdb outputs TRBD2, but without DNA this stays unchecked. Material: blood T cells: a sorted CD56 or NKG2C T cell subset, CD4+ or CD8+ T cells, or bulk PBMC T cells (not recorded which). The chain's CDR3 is CASSLSSGAYEQYF.